The 4 T cell receptor beta chains in this list originate from one sample, sequenced in a study of spatial heterogeneity in lung cancer. The time point is: sample taken at primary tumor resection. TCRdb re-called the 5' RACE reads through MiXCR, storing one row per CDR3 protein. In the table there are approximately 15,000 distinct CDR3 sequences, 3.6% of which are singletons. Sequenced here: normal lung tissue next to the tumor, sampled at surgery. The source of these receptors is a male donor with early-stage non-small cell lung cancer.

This clonotype occurred many times. For a library built for alpha chains, this beta chain is a stray read; little rests on its size. This rearrangement joins TRBV2 to TRBJ2-5; D ambiguous. Germline V gene data show CDR1 as SNHLY and CDR2 as FYNNEI. Trimming removed 3 bases at V and 5 bases at J, with 10 bases between. CDR3 length: 13 residues. CDR3 region: CASSDWTVETQYF. The CDR3 DNA reads TGTGCCAGCAGTGATTGGACCGTTGAGACCCAGTACTTC. Drawing the rest from reference TRBV2 and TRBJ2-5, the complete variable domain is EPEVTQTPSHQVTQMGQEVILRCVPISNHLYFYWYRQILGQKVEFLVSFYNNEISEKSEIFDDQFSVERPDGSNFTLKIRSTKLEDSAMYFCASSDWTVETQYFGPGTRLLVL.

This clonotype was recorded at least ten times. Found in a library prepared for alpha chains, this beta chain is an off-target read, and its abundance has little meaning. V gene TRBV20-1 combines with J gene TRBJ2-7; possibly TRBD1 for D (6 bases). V dropped 6 bases and J dropped 0 bases, with 12 bases sitting between them. This CDR3 is 13 amino acids long. Germline values: CDR1 DFQATT, CDR2 SNEGSKA (reference sequence). CDR3 sequence reads: CSARQADSYEQYF. The CDR3 bases are TGCAGTGCGAGACAGGCGGACTCCTACGAGCAGTACTTC.

This clonotype was detected ten times or more. This beta chain is an off-target read within a library intended for alpha chains, so its frequency means little. The V and J genes are TRBV2 and TRBJ1-5; 8 nucleotides line up with TRBD1. The CDR3 consists of 14 residues. Germline loops: CDR1 SNHLY, CDR2 FYNNEI. V shed 6 bases, J shed 2 bases, and the junction held 3 bases outside the gene matches. The CDR3 DNA reads TGTGCCAGCAGCCCGGGACAGGGCAATCAGCCCCAGCATTTT. Its protein is CASSPGQGNQPQHF.

The sample holds many counts of this clonotype. This beta chain is an unintended read in a library built for alpha chains; its size means little. The gene calls are TRBV28 and TRBJ2-5, with TRBD2 matching 8 bases. This CDR3 spans 13 amino acids. Germline CDR1 is MDHEN and CDR2 is SYDVKM. The V and J ends lost 6 bases and 4 bases, in that order; junction bases with no gene match: 4. The CDR3 nucleotides are TGTGCCAGCAGGTCGGGGGGGCGAGAGACCCAGTACTTC. It specifies CASRSGGRETQYF. Using reference TRBV28 and TRBJ2-5 for the parts outside the CDR3, the full variable domain is DVKVTQSSRYLVKRTGEKVFLECVQDMDHENMFWYRQDPGLGLRLIYFSYDVKMKEKGDIPEGYSVSREKKERFSLILESASTNQTSMYLCASRSGGRETQYFGPGTRLLVL.